The T cell receptor (beta chain) under discussion was sequenced for a study of cytomegalovirus exposure and HLA in healthy donors. Study-wide results and limits: Many donors carried some public TCRs, although rarity characterized most TCR sequences. Three CMV-associated chains proved CMV antigen-specific in vitro. Both high specificity and high sensitivity reportedly marked the classifier's diagnosis of cytomegalovirus status. According to a subsequent analysis, TCR clusters identified in the first cohort showed a tendency to co-occur across the roughly 120 validation repertoires.

Sequenced by immunoSEQ multiplex PCR; TCRdb stores in-frame clones only, minus some. Of under 300,000 clones listed, 90% are singletons. To note about this clone: Its specificity is not known.

The TCR sequence derives from a woman aged 18-29 years in good health and CMV-seronegative. The specimen sequenced was PBMCs.

The CDR3 sequence: CASSPPPGLAENTGELFF. Written as DNA, the CDR3 is TGTGCCAGTAGTCCCCCCCCCGGACTAGCGGAGAACACCGGGGAGCTGTTTTTT. The chain has TRBV19 and TRBJ2-2, with 10 bases matching TRBD2. Germline CDR1 LNHDA, CDR2 SQIVND (reference sequence). This CDR3 is 18 amino acids long. The V segment lost 5 bases and the J segment 1 base; nucleotides outside the gene matches: 10.